The 10 T cell receptor beta chains listed next were all sequenced from one sample in a study of vaccination effects on CD4 cells after COVID-19. Antigen-specific CD4+ T cells were expanded with viral peptide pools in the ViraFEST assay before sequencing. Cultured cells yielded isolated CD4+ T cells after approximately nine days. The healthy vaccine recipients, who had no prior SARS-CoV-2 infection, showed negative nucleocapsid antibodies. Sequencing used immunoSEQ multiplex PCR; TCRdb keeps in-frame clones, though not all of them. The table lists fewer than 30,000 clones, more than 60% of them singletons. Their recognized antigens are unknown. Sequences were derived from CD4+ T cells from PBMCs cultured with SARS-CoV-2 spike peptides, sampled before COVID-19 vaccination. The receptors were sampled from a human donor who received a COVID-19 vaccine.

This chain joins TRBV6-1 and TRBJ1-1; tentative D call: TRBD1 (5 bases). The CDR3 has 13 residues. The V and J ends lost 8 bases and 4 bases respectively, with 14 bases between them. Germline-derived CDR1 and CDR2 are MNHNS and SASEGT. The CDR3 bases are TGTGCCAGCGCGATGGGGGGTGGCACTGAAGCTTTCTTT. Translation gives CASAMGGGTEAFF.

This clone is medium-sized in the sample. This chain uses TRBV27 with TRBJ2-2, with 7 bases identical to TRBD1. This CDR3 comprises 16 residues. J lost 2 bases, V lost 5 bases, and 8 bases had no gene match. Per germline, CDR1 MNHEY and CDR2 SMNVEV (reference sequence). The CDR3 here is CASSHPTGLNTGELFF. CDR3 coding DNA: TGTGCCAGCAGTCATCCGACAGGGCTTAACACCGGGGAGCTGTTTTTT.

V is TRBV24-1 and J is TRBJ2-2; TRBD1 agrees at 10 bases. Germline CDR1 is KGHDR and CDR2 is SFDVKD. The length of the CDR3 is 16 residues. Germline trimming cut 9 bases from V and 3 bases from J; bases unmatched to any gene: 9. The CDR3: CATASGGTGDTGELFF. The CDR3 region has the DNA TGTGCCACCGCGAGTGGGGGGACAGGGGACACCGGGGAGCTGTTTTTT.

A few counts support this clone. V is TRBV12-2 and J is TRBJ1-1. TRBV12-2 is a documented pseudogene. CDR3 size: 14 residues. CDR3 nucleotides: TGTGCAAGTCGCCCGGACGGCGAGAACACTGAAGCTTTCTTT. The encoded protein is CASRPDGENTEAFF.

V is TRBV25-1 and J is TRBJ1-1; 10 positions match TRBD1. The J segment lost 6 bases and the V segment lost 5 bases, leaving 6 bases of the junction unmatched. CDR1 MGHDK and CDR2 SYGVNS come from the germline V gene. There are 14 residues in the CDR3. CDR3 nucleotide sequence: TGTGCCAGCAGTCCCTTGGACAGGGGGGCTGAAGCTTTCTTT. As protein: CASSPLDRGAEAFF.

The chain joins TRBV28 to TRBJ1-5; D perhaps matches TRBD1 (5 bases). The CDR3 is 14 amino acids. The V gene's germline CDR1 is MDHEN and CDR2 SYDVKM. V lost 6 bases to trimming and J lost 6 bases, with 15 bases between them. The CDR3 DNA reads TGTGCCAGCAGCCCAACAGGTTCGGGTCAGCCCCAGCATTTT. Its translation: CASSPTGSGQPQHF.

This chain connects TRBV19 to TRBJ2-7; no firm D call. This CDR3 region has 14 residues. Germline CDR1 LNHDA, CDR2 SQIVND (reference sequence). Trimming stripped 3 bases from V and 3 bases from J, with 12 bases between. As DNA, the CDR3 is TGTGCCAGTAGTATGGATCCCAGAGGCTACGAGCAGTACTTC. This translates into CASSMDPRGYEQYF.

The chain couples TRBV30 to TRBJ2-7, with no clear D. Trimming removed 0 bases at V and 2 bases at J, with 11 bases between. Germline values: CDR1 GTSNPN, CDR2 SVGIG (reference sequence). This CDR3 region has 14 residues. The CDR3 spells CAWSVYPVTYEQYF. The CDR3 DNA follows: TGTGCCTGGAGTGTATATCCCGTGACCTACGAGCAGTACTTC.

The chain employs TRBV6-2 or TRBV6-3 and TRBJ2-3, with 8 bases lining up with TRBD1. The CDR3 has 15 amino acids. Unmatched junction bases numbered 2, after V lost 2 bases and J lost 1 base. Germline values: CDR1 MNHEY, CDR2 SVGEGT. CDR3 loop: CASSYGTGRTDTQYF. CDR3 DNA: TGTGCCAGCAGTTACGGGACAGGTCGCACAGATACGCAGTATTTT.

This clone has more than one count but fewer than ten. The germline gene is not matched at one end of the junction; a read error may be the cause. This chain joins TRBV7-7 and TRBJ2-5; TRBD2 matches at 12 bases. Germline CDR1 SSHAT, CDR2 FNYEAQ (reference sequence). The CDR3 covers 15 residues. CDR3 amino acids: CASSPQTSGGETQYF. CDR3 sequence (DNA): TGTGCTAGCAGCCCTCAGACTAGCGGGGGTGAGACCCAGTACTTC. The variable domain in full, completed from reference TRBV7-7 and TRBJ2-5, reads GAGVSQSPRYKVTKRGQDVTLRCDPISSHATLYWYQQALGQGPEFLTYFNYEAQPDKSGLPSDRFSAERPEGSISTLTIQRTEQRDSAMYRCASSPQTSGGETQYFGPGTRLLVL.